Presented here are 19 T cell receptor beta chains from one specimen sequenced in a study of glioma-infiltrating T cells. Using RNA template, CDR3s of TCR alpha and beta were amplified with iRepertoire arm-PCR. A single record per CDR3 protein comes from TCRdb applying MiXCR to the multiplex PCR reads. The sample lists tens of thousands of distinct CDR3 sequences, about 37% occurring once. Sequencing input: glioma tissue, nonneoplastic brain tissue, or PBMCs (not recorded which). These receptors all come from a human donor with low-grade glioma or glioblastoma, undergoing nonglioma brain surgery, or in good health (not recorded which).

This clonotype has a count of ten or more. Here the CDR3 reads CASSVTGRGYTF. In DNA, the CDR3 is TGTGCCAGCAGTGTGACGGGACGCGGCTACACCTTC. The chain has TRBV6-1 and TRBJ1-2; D possibly corresponds to TRBD1 (5 bases). Looked up from germline, CDR1 is MNHNS and CDR2 is SASEGT. Trimming removed 4 bases at V and 8 bases at J, with 11 bases between. The CDR3 runs 12 residues.

Many counts were recorded for this clonotype. The gene calls are TRBV5-4 and TRBJ1-2; 7 nucleotides agree with TRBD1. The CDR3 consists of 14 residues. CDR1 SGHNT and CDR2 YYREEE come from the germline V gene (reference sequence). J lost 2 bases, V lost 0 bases, and 1 base had no gene match. The CDR3, as DNA: TGTGCCAGCAGCTTGGTGGGACAGAACTATGGCTACACCTTC. This codes for CASSLVGQNYGYTF.

The CDR3 loop is CASSIAGGGTEAFF. DNA for the CDR3: TGTGCCAGCAGCATAGCGGGGGGGGGGACTGAAGCTTTCTTT. The J gene is TRBJ1-1, the V gene TRBV6-1, with a possible D match to TRBD1 (5 bases). The germline V gene has CDR1 MNHNS and CDR2 SASEGT. Trimming stripped 6 bases from V and 5 bases from J, with 16 bases between. CDR3 length: 14 amino acids.

The rearrangement joins TRBV19 to TRBJ2-5; no firm D call. Looked up from germline, CDR1 is LNHDA and CDR2 is SQIVND (reference sequence). The CDR3 is 14 residues long. Deletions cut 3 bases from V and 3 bases from J, with 11 bases between. The CDR3 coding sequence is TGTGCCAGTAGTATGTCGGGTTTCGAAGAGACCCAGTACTTC. Protein sequence: CASSMSGFEETQYF.

Concerning this clonotype itself: Just one base apart from a much larger clone, this may be a read error. The V and J genes are TRBV29-1 and TRBJ2-5; 8 bases are shared with TRBD2. Trimming at V came to 5 bases and at J to 2 bases, leaving 13 bases not matched to a gene. The germline gives CDR1 SQVTM, CDR2 ANQGSEA. The CDR3 is 16 residues long. The CDR3: CSVKISSGGTQETQYF. CDR3 bases: TGCAGCGTTAAGATCTCGAGCGGGGGCACACAAGAGACCCAGTACTTC.

The rearrangement uses TRBV4-1 and TRBJ2-3; 7 nucleotides agree with TRBD2. The CDR3 runs 17 residues. Germline V CDR1 and CDR2: MGHRA, YSYEKL. The J segment lost 2 bases and the V segment lost 0 bases, leaving 8 bases of the junction unmatched. The CDR3 reads CASSQDLAGAPTDTQYF. CDR3 nucleotide sequence: TGCGCCAGCAGCCAAGATCTGGCGGGAGCACCCACAGATACGCAGTATTTT.

This clonotype was seen repeatedly, ten times or more. The J gene is TRBJ2-3, the V gene TRBV29-1; 9 nucleotides align to TRBD1. After removal of 3 bases from V and 4 bases from J, the junction contained 2 bases not matched to a gene. The CDR3 loop spans 13 amino acids. Germline CDR1 is SQVTM and CDR2 is ANQGSEA. This CDR3 reads CSVDRTGADTQYF. In DNA form, the CDR3 reads TGCAGCGTTGATAGGACAGGGGCAGATACGCAGTATTTT.

This clonotype was seen ten or more times. CDR3: CASSLEPGANTEAFF. In nucleotides, the CDR3 is TGTGCCAGCAGCTTGGAACCCGGAGCGAACACTGAAGCTTTCTTT. This chain connects TRBV5-6 to TRBJ1-1, with unresolved D. V lost 0 bases and J lost 1, with 10 bases in between. Germline CDR1 and CDR2: SGHDT and YYEEEE. This CDR3 has 15 residues.

The chain uses TRBV20-1 and TRBJ2-1, with D possibly being TRBD2 (5 bases). This CDR3 contains 15 residues. Germline-derived CDR1 and CDR2 are DFQATT and SNEGSKA (reference sequence). The CDR3 DNA sequence: TGCAATGCCAGGACGGCTATCGGGGTCTACAATGAGCAGTTCTTC. Amino acids: CNARTAIGVYNEQFF.

In regard to this clonotype: Without the conserved terminal phenylalanine or tryptophan, this CDR3 likely stems from a read error. The chain couples TRBV7-2 to TRBJ2-1; 10 bases agree with TRBD2. The CDR3 runs to 16 residues. Trimming at V came to 5 bases and at J to 2 bases, leaving 6 bases not matched to a gene. From germline, CDR1 is SGHTA and CDR2 FQGNSA. This chain's CDR3 is CASSPRSGRAYNEQFY. DNA for the CDR3: TGTGCCAGCAGCCCGAGGAGCGGGAGGGCCTACAATGAGCAGTTCTAC.

This chain links TRBV2 with TRBJ2-1; 9 bases agree with TRBD1. Germline CDR1 is SNHLY and CDR2 is FYNNEI. Trimming took 0 bases from V and 6 from J; bases not matched to a gene: 6. The CDR3 sequence is 16 residues long. The CDR3 nucleotides are TGTGCCAGCAGTGAAGCCGGGACAGGGAGCTCCAATGAGCAGTTCTTC. This translates into CASSEAGTGSSNEQFF.

Concerning this clonotype: The junction departs from germline at one end; a sequencing error may be responsible. The chain recombines TRBV2 with TRBJ1-5; TRBD1 matches 8 bases. CDR3 size: 15 residues. Germline V gives CDR1 SNHLY, CDR2 FYNNEI. The CDR3 sequence: CASSLDRDGCQPQHF. CDR3 in DNA: TGCGCCAGCAGTCTGGACAGGGATGGTTGTCAGCCCCAGCATTTT.

Concerning this clonotype itself: An end of the junction does not agree with germline; a read error may underlie this. The genes are TRBV20-1 and TRBJ2-5; possible D gene TRBD2, 6 bases. The CDR3 spans 13 residues. Germline V gene lookup returns CDR1 DFQATT and CDR2 SNEGSKA (reference sequence). Here the CDR3 reads CNAGRFSEETQYF. DNA of the CDR3: TGCAATGCGGGGAGATTCTCTGAGGAGACACAGTACTTC.

This rearrangement joins TRBV12-3 or TRBV12-4 to TRBJ1-4, with TRBD1 matching 11 bases. The V segment lost 6 bases and the J segment 10 bases; nucleotides outside the gene matches: 13. The CDR3 is 16 amino acids. CDR3 in amino acids: CASRGIRDRGSGKLFF. CDR3 nucleotide sequence: TGTGCCAGCAGGGGAATCCGGGACAGGGGGAGTGGAAAACTGTTTTTT.

This clonotype was observed many times. CDR3 coding DNA: TGTGCCAGCAGTTACTTGACAGGGAGCTACGAGCAGTACTTC. Encoded protein: CASSYLTGSYEQYF. The chain combines TRBV6-5 with TRBJ2-7; 7 nucleotides line up with TRBD1. CDR1 MNHEY and CDR2 SVGAGI come from the germline V gene. The length of the CDR3 is 14 residues. V lost 1 base and J lost 3; bases outside the gene matches: 3.

This clonotype came up many times. The chain joins TRBV5-1 to TRBJ2-7, with D possibly being TRBD1 (6 bases). V lost 4 bases and J lost 3, with 11 bases in between. There are 13 residues in the CDR3. Per the germline V gene, CDR1 is SGHRS and CDR2 is YFSETQ. CDR3 sequence: CASSHDRNYEQYF. The CDR3, as DNA: TGCGCCAGCAGCCATGACAGGAACTACGAGCAGTACTTC.

Worth noting for this clonotype: A much larger clone lies one base from this, so it may be a read error. The chain combines TRBV28 with TRBJ1-2; 9 bases agree with TRBD1. The CDR3 totals 14 residues. The germline CDR1 and CDR2 sequences are MDHEN and SYDVKM. CDR3 region: CASSLAGTGPGYAF. The CDR3 DNA reads TGTGCCAGCAGTTTAGCCGGGACAGGGCCTGGCTACGCCTTC.

Many counts were recorded for this clonotype. Written as DNA, the CDR3 is TGTGCCAGCAGCTTCTCGCGTTCACCCCTCCACTTT. Amino acid sequence: CASSFSRSPLHF. The rearrangement joins TRBV7-8 to TRBJ1-6; D is uncertain. CDR1 SGHVS and CDR2 FQNEAQ come from the germline V gene. Trimming removed 3 bases at V and 9 bases at J, with 6 bases between. The CDR3 runs 12 residues.

This clonotype showed up many times. The chain employs TRBV19 and TRBJ2-1; 9 nucleotides align to TRBD2. The CDR3 covers 13 residues. Germline V CDR1 and CDR2: LNHDA, SQIVND (reference sequence). After removal of 10 bases from V and 5 bases from J, the junction contained 6 bases not matched to a gene. The CDR3 reads CATERGADNEQFF. CDR3 DNA: TGTGCCACCGAGCGGGGGGCCGACAATGAGCAGTTCTTC. The variable domain in full, with the rest retrieved from reference TRBV19 and TRBJ2-1, is DGGITQSPKYLFRKEGQNVTLSCEQNLNHDAMYWYRQDPGQGLRLIYYSQIVNDFQKGDIAEGYSVSREKKESFPLTVTSAQKNPTAFYLCATERGADNEQFFGPGTRLTVL.